Listed below are T cell receptor beta chains from one sample, sequenced in a study of T cell responses to AZD1222 COVID-19 vaccine. TCRdb keeps only in-frame clones here, not all; method: immunoSEQ multiplex PCR. The table includes roughly 150,000 clones, 90% to 95% detected once. Source: peripheral blood, taken 28 days after the second AZD1222 dose. The receptors were gathered from an adult who received the AZD1222 COVID-19 vaccine. Both conserved end residues are part of each CDR3. The D gene is left open where the match is weak.

TRBJ1-1,TRBV9,NA,TGTGCCAGCAGCGTAGCTACAGGGAACACTGAAGCTTTCTTT,CASSVATGNTEAFF
TRBJ1-4,TRBV30,NA,TGTGCCTGGAGCCCATTGGGAAATATAAAACTGTTTTTT,CAWSPLGNIKLFF
TRBJ1-5,TRBV5-1,NA,TGCGCCAGCAGCCCCGGGACGGGACTAGGTCAGCCCCAGCATTTT,CASSPGTGLGQPQHF
TRBJ1-1,TRBV6-5,NA,TGTGCCAGCAGTTACCGCGGGGGCGGAACTGAAGCTTTCTTT,CASSYRGGGTEAFF
TRBJ1-5,TRBV27,TRBD1,TGTGCCAGCAGTGACCGGACAGGGGGTTATGTTCAGCCCCAGCATTTT,CASSDRTGGYVQPQHF
TRBJ1-1,TRBV11-1,TRBD1,TGTGCCAGCAGCCCACTCAGGGGGCCCAACACTGAAGCTTTCTTT,CASSPLRGPNTEAFF
TRBJ2-7,TRBV7-9,NA,TGTGCCAGCAGCTTAGGGCAGGGCAGAACCTACGAGCAGTACTTC,CASSLGQGRTYEQYF
TRBJ1-4,TRBV7-9,NA,TGTGCCAGCATCGGGTATAATGAAAAACTGTTTTTT,CASIGYNEKLFF
TRBJ1-2,TRBV5-4,NA,TGTGCCAGCAGCTCTACACGGTGGTATGGCTACACCTTC,CASSSTRWYGYTF
TRBJ1-2,TRBV30,NA,TGTGCCTGGAGTGAGGGGTTGGCCTATGGCTACACCTTC,CAWSEGLAYGYTF
TRBJ1-5,TRBV28,NA,TGTGCCAGCAGTTTAATGGGCAATCAGCCCCAGCATTTT,CASSLMGNQPQHF